One TCR beta chain is described in this entry. This specimen comes from a study of T-cell memory formation after mild COVID-19. The V end was cut by 0 bases, the J end by 8 bases, with 4 bases between. The CDR3 has 11 amino acids. Germline V gene lookup returns CDR1 SEHNR and CDR2 FQNEAQ (reference sequence). One entry per CDR3 protein results from TCRdb running MiXCR on the 5' RACE reads. Altogether about 440,000 distinct CDR3 sequences are present, around 20% being singletons, with the ten largest covering 7.5% to 10%. This sequence was found in an adult woman who had mild COVID-19 (a few samples of this study predate the infection). Cell type and time point are not known. Sequencing input: PBMCs or a T cell subset sorted from them (not recorded which). The chain couples TRBV7-9 to TRBJ1-2; D gene ambiguous. This CDR3 is CASSLATGYTF. The CDR3 DNA reads TGTGCCAGCAGCTTAGCGACCGGCTACACCTTC.